These 2 T cell receptor beta chains were all obtained from the same sample, sequenced in a study of blood T cell repertoires in COVID-19. Produced via immunoSEQ multiplex PCR; TCRdb's table is partial and in-frame only. The table shows some 190,000 clones, with under 90% occurring only once. Specimen: peripheral blood. These receptors all stem from a person between 65 and 80 years old with COVID-19, enrolled during active disease.

V is TRBV25-1 and J is TRBJ2-1, with 7 bases aligning to TRBD1. V was clipped by 7 bases and J by 0 bases; unmatched bases: 3. Looked up from germline, CDR1 is MGHDK and CDR2 is SYGVNS. The CDR3 is 14 amino acids. In nucleotides, the CDR3 is TGTGCCAGCACCCAGGGGGTCTCCTACAATGAGCAGTTCTTC. Translating gives CASTQGVSYNEQFF.

This chain links TRBV27 with TRBJ2-2; possible D gene TRBD1, 6 bases. The CDR3 contains 15 residues. V lost 3 bases, J lost 4 bases, and 12 bases lay in between. Germline V CDR1 and CDR2: MNHEY, SMNVEV (reference sequence). CDR3 loop: CASSFGQGITGELFF. The CDR3 nucleotides are TGTGCCAGCAGTTTTGGGCAGGGGATCACCGGGGAGCTGTTTTTT.